This note documents a single TCR beta chain sequence. Its specificity is unknown. The data were taken from a study of T cells in Graves' hyperthyroidism and ophthalmopathy. The study defined stable Graves' hyperthyroidism as no ophthalmopathy progression within 18 months. Each 10 ml fresh peripheral blood draw supplied the PBMCs. The CDR3 runs 14 residues. Trimming took off 6 bases at V and 4 bases at J, with 15 bases between the two ends. Per germline, CDR1 MNHEY and CDR2 SVGEGT. Study results and limitations: Separation of ophthalmopathy from stable hyperthyroidism was achieved by a 13 V-J model.

RNA transcripts provided the source from which TCR beta CDR3 regions were amplified. Initially, a first-round RT-PCR of the TCR CDR3 employed the HTBI primer set. TCRdb reanalysed the multiplex PCR reads using MiXCR and keeps one entry per CDR3 protein. Among around 720,000 distinct CDR3 sequences listed, under 45% were seen once. Input material: blood. The TCR originated in a woman aged 35 to 49 with Graves' hyperthyroidism. V usage is TRBV6-2 or TRBV6-3 and J usage is TRBJ1-1, with D tentatively TRBD1 (6 bases). The CDR3 region has the DNA TGTGCCAGCAGCGGGGGCGAGGTAGGCACTGAAGCTTTCTTT. Amino acid sequence: CASSGGEVGTEAFF.